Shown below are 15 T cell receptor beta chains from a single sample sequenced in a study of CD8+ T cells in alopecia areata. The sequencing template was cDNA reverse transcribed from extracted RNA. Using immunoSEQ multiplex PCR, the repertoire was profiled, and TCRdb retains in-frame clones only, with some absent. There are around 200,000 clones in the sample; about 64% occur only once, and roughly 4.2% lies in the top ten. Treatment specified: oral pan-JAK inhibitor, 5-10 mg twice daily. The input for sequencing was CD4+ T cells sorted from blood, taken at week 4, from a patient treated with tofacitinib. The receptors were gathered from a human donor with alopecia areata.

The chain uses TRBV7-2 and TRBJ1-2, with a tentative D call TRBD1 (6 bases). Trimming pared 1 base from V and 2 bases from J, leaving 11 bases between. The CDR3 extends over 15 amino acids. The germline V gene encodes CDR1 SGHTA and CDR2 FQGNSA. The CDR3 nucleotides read TGTGCCAGCAGCTTAGGAACAGGGATGAACTATGGCTACACCTTC. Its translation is CASSLGTGMNYGYTF.

CDR3 DNA: TGTGCCAGCAGCCTCGACAGGGTACGGAACACTGAAGCTTTCTTT. This gives the protein CASSLDRVRNTEAFF. This rearrangement joins TRBV7-2 to TRBJ1-1, with 7 bases that match TRBD1. The CDR3 runs 15 residues. Trimming at V came to 5 bases and at J to 1 base, leaving 7 bases not matched to a gene. Germline V gene sequence: CDR1 SGHTA, CDR2 FQGNSA.

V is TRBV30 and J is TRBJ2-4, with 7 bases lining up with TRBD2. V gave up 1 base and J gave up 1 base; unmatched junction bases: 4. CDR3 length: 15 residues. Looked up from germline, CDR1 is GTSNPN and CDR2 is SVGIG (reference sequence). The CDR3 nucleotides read TGTGCCTGGAGTGGAGCGGGGTCTGCCAAAAACATTCAGTACTTC. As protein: CAWSGAGSAKNIQYF.

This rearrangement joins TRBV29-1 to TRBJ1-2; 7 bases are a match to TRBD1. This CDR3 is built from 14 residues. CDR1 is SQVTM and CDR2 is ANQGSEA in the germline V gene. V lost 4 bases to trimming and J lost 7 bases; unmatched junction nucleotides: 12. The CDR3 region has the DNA TGCAGCGTTGGCGGCTCGGGACAGTCTTTTGGCTACACCTTC. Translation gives CSVGGSGQSFGYTF.

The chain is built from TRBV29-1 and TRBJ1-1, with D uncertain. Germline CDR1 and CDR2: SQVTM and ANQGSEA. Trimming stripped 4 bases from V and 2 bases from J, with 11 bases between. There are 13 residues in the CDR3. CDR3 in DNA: TGCAGCGTTGGGGTTCCGGGTAACACTGAAGCTTTCTTT. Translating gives CSVGVPGNTEAFF.

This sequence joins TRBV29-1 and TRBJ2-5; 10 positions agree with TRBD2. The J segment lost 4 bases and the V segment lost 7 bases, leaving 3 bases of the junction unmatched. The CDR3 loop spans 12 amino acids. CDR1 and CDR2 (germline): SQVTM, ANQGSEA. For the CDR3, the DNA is TGCAGCGAGTCTAGCGGGGGAGAGACCCAGTACTTC. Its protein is CSESSGGETQYF. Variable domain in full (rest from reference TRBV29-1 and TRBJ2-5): SAVISQKPSRDICQRGTSLTIQCQVDSQVTMMFWYRQQPGQSLTLIATANQGSEATYESGFVIDKFPISRPNLTFSTLTVSNMSPEDSSIYLCSESSGGETQYFGPGTRLLVL.

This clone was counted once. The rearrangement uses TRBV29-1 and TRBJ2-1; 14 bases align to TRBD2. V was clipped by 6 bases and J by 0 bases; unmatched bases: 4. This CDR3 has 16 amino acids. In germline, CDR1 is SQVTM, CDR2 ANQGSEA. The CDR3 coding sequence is TGCAGCGTAACCGGGACTAGCGGGGGCTCCTACAATGAGCAGTTCTTC. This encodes CSVTGTSGGSYNEQFF.

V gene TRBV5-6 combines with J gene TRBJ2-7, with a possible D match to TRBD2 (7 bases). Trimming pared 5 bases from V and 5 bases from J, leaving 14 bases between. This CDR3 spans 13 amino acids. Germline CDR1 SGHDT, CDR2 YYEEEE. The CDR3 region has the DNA TGTGCCAGCAGTCGGGGGGCAGGCGACGAGCAGTACTTC. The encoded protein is CASSRGAGDEQYF.

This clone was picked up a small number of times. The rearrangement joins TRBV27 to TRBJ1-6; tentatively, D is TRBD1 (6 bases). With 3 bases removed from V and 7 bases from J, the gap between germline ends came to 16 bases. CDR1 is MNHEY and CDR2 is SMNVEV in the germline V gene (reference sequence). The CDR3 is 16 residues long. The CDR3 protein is CASSFAATGRNSPLHF. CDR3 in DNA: TGTGCCAGCAGTTTTGCGGCAACAGGGCGGAATTCACCCCTCCACTTT.

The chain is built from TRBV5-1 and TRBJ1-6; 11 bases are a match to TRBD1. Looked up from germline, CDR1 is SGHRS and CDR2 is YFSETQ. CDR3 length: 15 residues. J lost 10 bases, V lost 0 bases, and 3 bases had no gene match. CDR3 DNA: TGCGCCAGCAGCTTGGCGGGGACAGGGGGGTCACCCCTCCACTTT. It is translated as CASSLAGTGGSPLHF.

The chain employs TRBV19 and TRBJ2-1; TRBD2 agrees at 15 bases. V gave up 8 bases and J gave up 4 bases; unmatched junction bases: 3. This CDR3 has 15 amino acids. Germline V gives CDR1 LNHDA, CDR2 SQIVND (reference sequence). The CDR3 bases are TGTGCCAGTCCGGGACTAGCGGGGGGTTACAATGAGCAGTTCTTC. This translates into CASPGLAGGYNEQFF.

The CDR3: CAWSMAGTSNQPQHF. Here the CDR3 DNA reads TGTGCCTGGAGCATGGCAGGGACTAGCAATCAGCCCCAGCATTTT. This chain links TRBV30 with TRBJ1-5; D is perhaps TRBD1 (5 bases). CDR3 size: 15 residues. CDR1 and CDR2 (germline): GTSNPN, SVGIG (reference sequence). V lost 3 bases and J lost 0, with 12 bases in between.

The CDR3 protein is CAISEGVGLSPLHF. Written as DNA, the CDR3 is TGTGCCATCAGTGAGGGGGTAGGGTTATCACCCCTCCACTTT. The V call is TRBV10-3, the J call TRBJ1-6; D is uncertain. CDR1 ENHRY and CDR2 SYGVKD come from the germline V gene. Trimming removed 2 bases from V and 10 bases from J, with 12 bases in between. The CDR3 is 14 residues long.

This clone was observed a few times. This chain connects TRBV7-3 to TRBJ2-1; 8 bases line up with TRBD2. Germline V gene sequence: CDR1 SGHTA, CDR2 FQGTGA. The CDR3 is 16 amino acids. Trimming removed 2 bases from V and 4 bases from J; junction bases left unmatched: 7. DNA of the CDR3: TGTGCCAGCAGCTTACGGCTAGCGGGCCGTTACAATGAGCAGTTCTTC. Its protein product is CASSLRLAGRYNEQFF.

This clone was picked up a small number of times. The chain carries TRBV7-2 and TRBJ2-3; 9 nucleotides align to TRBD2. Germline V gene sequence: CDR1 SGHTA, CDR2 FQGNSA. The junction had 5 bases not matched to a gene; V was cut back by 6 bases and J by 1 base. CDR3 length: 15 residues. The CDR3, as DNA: TGTGCCAGCAGTTCTAGCGGGGTGGGCACAGATACGCAGTATTTT. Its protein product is CASSSSGVGTDTQYF.